Following are 8 T cell receptor beta chains from one sample sequenced in a study of early T cells in non-severe SARS-CoV-2 infection. TCRdb recomputed calls from the 5' RACE reads with MiXCR, one row per CDR3 protein. The sample includes about 84,000 distinct CDR3 sequences, around an eighth of them seen just once. Sequenced input: whole blood. All receptors derive from an adult who was a healthcare worker with PCR-confirmed SARS-CoV-2 infection or an uninfected control (not recorded which).

In its sample, this clonotype was seen a few times. The chain employs TRBV18 and TRBJ2-1; 9 bases map to TRBD1. V dropped 3 bases and J dropped 2; count of bases not matched to a gene: 5. CDR1 KGHSH and CDR2 LQKENI come from the germline V gene. CDR3 size: 16 residues. The CDR3 loop is CASSPPTGGAYNEQFF. CDR3 in DNA: TGTGCCAGCTCACCCCCCACAGGGGGCGCCTACAATGAGCAGTTCTTC.

This clonotype was observed a handful of times. The J gene is TRBJ1-6, the V gene TRBV9; no reliable D call. Germline V CDR1 and CDR2: SGDLS, YYNGEE. The CDR3 is 14 amino acids. Trimming shortened V by 0 bases and J by 6 bases, and 7 bases separated the two germline ends. The CDR3 sequence is CASSVAGSNSPLHF. As DNA, the CDR3 is TGTGCCAGCAGCGTAGCAGGAAGTAATTCACCCCTCCACTTT.

The sample holds a few counts of this clonotype. The chain is built from TRBV20-1 and TRBJ2-1, with 10 positions matching TRBD2. From germline, CDR1 is DFQATT and CDR2 SNEGSKA (reference sequence). CDR3 length: 15 residues. With V trimmed by 4 bases and J by 8 bases, 11 bases remained unmatched. The CDR3 loop is CSATRPGLAIDEQFF. CDR3 sequence (DNA): TGCAGTGCTACCAGACCGGGACTAGCGATTGATGAGCAGTTCTTC.

The table lists this clonotype with many counts. The chain carries TRBV7-9 and TRBJ1-1; 7 bases are shared with TRBD1. The CDR3 runs to 16 residues. Germline-derived CDR1 and CDR2 are SEHNR and FQNEAQ (reference sequence). The V and J ends lost 5 bases and 1 base, in that order; junction bases with no gene match: 10. The DNA for the CDR3 is TGTGCCAGCAGCCCAACAGGGGAGGGAGGGAACACTGAAGCTTTCTTT. As protein: CASSPTGEGGNTEAFF.

This clonotype showed up just a few times. The chain combines TRBV24-1 with TRBJ2-1; 9 bases align to TRBD2. Per the germline V gene, CDR1 is KGHDR and CDR2 is SFDVKD. The CDR3 is 16 residues long. V was clipped by 3 bases and J by 5 bases; unmatched bases: 7. CDR3 nucleotides: TGTGCCACCAGTGATATGGCGGGGGGGCGTGACAATGAGCAGTTCTTC. Protein sequence: CATSDMAGGRDNEQFF.

This clonotype was seen only a few times. The genes are TRBV11-2 and TRBJ2-5, with D perhaps TRBD2 (5 bases). Germline CDR1 reads SGHAT; CDR2 reads FQNNGV. The CDR3 length is 10 residues. V was shortened by 11 bases and J by 7 bases, with 11 bases between the two germline ends. The chain's CDR3 is CAVGGGTQYF. CDR3 DNA sequence: TGTGCCGTAGGAGGAGGGACCCAGTACTTC.

This clonotype appeared a few times. This chain uses TRBV7-3 with TRBJ2-1, with 7 bases matching TRBD2. This CDR3 has 16 amino acids. With 5 bases clipped from V and 5 bases from J, the junction kept 12 bases outside the gene matches. Germline V CDR1 and CDR2: SGHTA, FQGTGA. CDR3 amino acids: CASSPLGRGTNNEQFF. The CDR3 nucleotides read TGTGCCAGCAGCCCCTTAGGTCGGGGGACTAACAATGAGCAGTTCTTC.

This clonotype was detected ten times or more. V is TRBV20-1 and J is TRBJ1-1, with D uncertain. The germline CDR1 and CDR2 sequences are DFQATT and SNEGSKA (reference sequence). Between the trimmed V and J ends, which lost 3 bases and 5 bases, there was a span of 13 bases. The length of the CDR3 is 13 residues. The CDR3 reads CSASKGQKTEAFF. The DNA of the CDR3 is TGCAGTGCTAGTAAAGGGCAGAAGACTGAAGCTTTCTTT.